A selection of T cell receptor beta chains follows, all from one sample in a study of T-cell reconstitution after alpha-beta-depleted transplantation in children. TCRdb processed the PCR reads anew with MiXCR; each CDR3 protein has one entry. The data show some 490,000 distinct CDR3 sequences, around 12% seen once. The specimen comprised PBMCs from the stem cell graft donor, sampled from the stem cell graft. The receptors come from a human donor who donated a stem cell graft to a child with combined immunodeficiency. CDR3s include the opening cysteine and the closing phenylalanine or tryptophan. D genes are given only for firm matches. Only some rows state a clone size, as once, few, many or a class for expanded clones.

size: many
V: TRBV7-2
D: .
J: TRBJ2-7
DNA: TGTGCCAGCAGCTTAGTCGGTGAACTGCACGAGCAGTACTTC
CDR3: CASSLVGELHEQYF

size: few
V: TRBV5-1
D: TRBD1
J: TRBJ2-5
DNA: TGCGCCAGCAGCTACCTTACAGGGGGCGTGCAGGAGACCCAGTACTTC
CDR3: CASSYLTGGVQETQYF

size: many
V: TRBV29-1
D: TRBD2
J: TRBJ2-1
DNA: TGCAGCGTCACCCTAGCGGGCCTATCCTACAATGAGCAGTTCTTC
CDR3: CSVTLAGLSYNEQFF

size: few
V: TRBV11-2
D: .
J: TRBJ2-3
DNA: TGTGCCAGCACCATTACAGATACGCAGTATTTT
CDR3: CASTITDTQYF

size: many
V: TRBV7-2
D: .
J: TRBJ2-3
DNA: TGTGCCAGCAGCCACTGGGTTGGGCGGGGCACAGATACGCAGTATTTT
CDR3: CASSHWVGRGTDTQYF

size: .
V: TRBV7-9
D: TRBD2
J: TRBJ2-1
DNA: TGTGCCAGCAGCTTAGTCGGGAGGGAAGACAATGAGCAGTTCTTC
CDR3: CASSLVGREDNEQFF

size: few
V: TRBV20-1
D: .
J: TRBJ2-7
DNA: TGCAGTGCTAGAGGGGTTGAAAGGGCCCCCTACGAGCAGTACTTC
CDR3: CSARGVERAPYEQYF

size: many
V: TRBV5-6
D: .
J: TRBJ2-5
DNA: TGTGCCAGCAGCTTGGTATGGTACCAAGAGACCCAGTACTTC
CDR3: CASSLVWYQETQYF

size: few
V: TRBV21-1
D: .
J: TRBJ2-7
DNA: TGTGCCAGCAGCAAATCAGGGAGAAGCTCCTACGAGCAGTACTTC
CDR3: CASSKSGRSSYEQYF

size: .
V: TRBV20-1
D: TRBD2
J: TRBJ2-5
DNA: TGCAGTGCCCCCCGGCGCCTAGCGGGAGGGAGGCAAGAGACCCAGTACTTC
CDR3: CSAPRRLAGGRQETQYF

size: few
V: TRBV20-1
D: TRBD1
J: TRBJ2-7
DNA: TGCAGTGCTAGACATCCGAGGGCCGGGACAGAGTACGAGCAGTACTTC
CDR3: CSARHPRAGTEYEQYF

size: few
V: TRBV27
D: TRBD1
J: TRBJ2-7
DNA: TGTGCCAGCAGAACAATCTGGGACAGGCTTGCCGAGCAGTACTTC
CDR3: CASRTIWDRLAEQYF

size: few
V: TRBV18
D: .
J: TRBJ2-7
DNA: TGTGCCAGCTCACCCGTCTCGGTAGGACTTTACGAGCAGTACTTC
CDR3: CASSPVSVGLYEQYF

size: .
V: TRBV12-3/TRBV12-4
D: TRBD1
J: TRBJ2-1
DNA: TGTGCCAGCAGTCCGGACAGGTCGACCTACAATGAGCAGTTCTTC
CDR3: CASSPDRSTYNEQFF

size: many
V: TRBV29-1
D: TRBD2
J: TRBJ2-7
DNA: TGCAGCGTTGAAGATCGAGGACTAGCGGGAGGCAGGGAGCAGTACTTC
CDR3: CSVEDRGLAGGREQYF

size: few
V: TRBV7-7
D: .
J: TRBJ1-4
DNA: TGTGCTAGCAGCTTAGCGGGGGGCCAGGATAATGAAAAACTGTTTTTT
CDR3: CASSLAGGQDNEKLFF

size: many
V: TRBV6-5
D: TRBD2
J: TRBJ2-7
DNA: TGTGCCAGCAGTTACTCGAGGTCCGGACTAGCATACTACGAGCAGTACTTC
CDR3: CASSYSRSGLAYYEQYF

size: many
V: TRBV5-6
D: .
J: TRBJ2-7
DNA: TGTGCCAGCAGCTTCACTCTCAGGCCCTACGAGCAGTACTTC
CDR3: CASSFTLRPYEQYF

size: few
V: TRBV12-3/TRBV12-4
D: TRBD1
J: TRBJ1-6
DNA: TGTGCCAGCAGTTTAGCTTTACCGGGACAGGGTAATTCACCCCTCCACTTT
CDR3: CASSLALPGQGNSPLHF

size: few
V: TRBV12-3/TRBV12-4
D: TRBD2
J: TRBJ2-3
DNA: TGTGCCAGCAGTTACGAGCGGCGGGAGGGCACAGATACGCAGTATTTT
CDR3: CASSYERREGTDTQYF

size: many
V: TRBV27
D: .
J: TRBJ2-1
DNA: TGTGCCAGCAGTTTATCATCGGGAGATGAGCAGTTCTTC
CDR3: CASSLSSGDEQFF

size: few
V: TRBV11-2
D: .
J: TRBJ2-4
DNA: TGTGCCAGCAGCGTTCCCCACAGGGTATCCAAAAACATTCAGTACTTC
CDR3: CASSVPHRVSKNIQYF

size: .
V: TRBV6-1
D: .
J: TRBJ2-7
DNA: TGTGCCAGCAGTCCCGGGGATACTTGGGGGGCCGAGCAGTACTTC
CDR3: CASSPGDTWGAEQYF

size: .
V: TRBV10-3
D: .
J: TRBJ2-2
DNA: TGTGCCATCAGTGAGCCCGGGACATCGAACACCGGGGAGCTGTTTTTT
CDR3: CAISEPGTSNTGELFF

size: few
V: TRBV2
D: TRBD2
J: TRBJ2-1
DNA: TGTGCCAGCAGTGAACTTAGCGGGGTGGGTGAGCAGTTCTTC
CDR3: CASSELSGVGEQFF

size: few
V: TRBV9
D: TRBD2
J: TRBJ2-6
DNA: TGTGCCAGCAGCGAGGGACTAGCGGGAGCGGGTGGGGCCAACGTCCTGACTTTC
CDR3: CASSEGLAGAGGANVLTF

size: .
V: TRBV7-9
D: TRBD2
J: TRBJ2-5
DNA: TGTGCCAGCAGCTTAGTATCCGGGACTAGCGGGAAAGAGACCCAGTACTTC
CDR3: CASSLVSGTSGKETQYF

size: .
V: TRBV25-1
D: .
J: TRBJ1-5
DNA: TGTGCCAGCAGTGACTCGGGAAGGGAGCCCCAGCATTTT
CDR3: CASSDSGREPQHF

size: few
V: TRBV15
D: TRBD2
J: TRBJ2-1
DNA: TGTGCCACCAGCAGAGGGAGGACTAGCAGCAATGAGCAGTTCTTC
CDR3: CATSRGRTSSNEQFF

size: .
V: TRBV10-3
D: TRBD2
J: TRBJ2-1
DNA: TGTGCCATCCGTGGCGGGAGGGGACACAATGAGCAGTTCTTC
CDR3: CAIRGGRGHNEQFF

size: many
V: TRBV7-2
D: .
J: TRBJ2-3
DNA: TGTGCCAGCAGCTTTGCAGGAGGAACAGATACGCAGTATTTT
CDR3: CASSFAGGTDTQYF

size: few
V: TRBV9
D: TRBD2
J: TRBJ2-2
DNA: TGTGCCAGCAGCGTAGAATTGGCGGGAGAATCAGGTGTCGGGGAGCTGTTTTTT
CDR3: CASSVELAGESGVGELFF

size: .
V: TRBV7-8
D: TRBD1
J: TRBJ2-2
DNA: TGTGCCAGCAGCTTAGCGCTCCAGGGGGTCACCGGGGAGCTGTTTTTT
CDR3: CASSLALQGVTGELFF

size: many
V: TRBV20-1
D: .
J: TRBJ2-3
DNA: TGCAGTGCTAGTGGCAGGATCACAGATACGCAGTATTTT
CDR3: CSASGRITDTQYF

size: few
V: TRBV7-9
D: .
J: TRBJ2-5
DNA: TGTGCCACCACAGGGCTGCAAGAGACCCAGTACTTC
CDR3: CATTGLQETQYF

size: many
V: TRBV6-5
D: .
J: TRBJ2-5
DNA: TGTGCCAGCAGTTACTCGCGACAGGGAGGGTCGGGGACCCAGTACTTC
CDR3: CASSYSRQGGSGTQYF

size: many
V: TRBV7-2
D: .
J: TRBJ2-7
DNA: TGTGCCAGCAGCTTAGCGTGGTGGGAGAGCTCCTACGAGCAGTACTTC
CDR3: CASSLAWWESSYEQYF